These 19 T cell receptor beta chains share one sample of origin, sequenced in a study of a mutant IDH1 vaccine in newly diagnosed glioma. TCRdb's table, derived via immunoSEQ multiplex PCR, lists solely in-frame clones and lacks some. The sample consists of around 88,000 clones, about 82% of them appearing once. As to time point: baseline, week 1 (first vaccination visit). Stated treatment: pre-vaccination baseline after standard-of-care therapy. The material sequenced was PBMCs, taken from a glioma patient treated with radiotherapy, temozolomide or both. Every receptor here comes from a man in his forties with glioma.

J is TRBJ1-2 and V is TRBV6-5, with D unresolved. CDR1 is MNHEY and CDR2 is SVGAGI in the germline V gene. Trimming shortened V by 0 bases and J by 6 bases, and 11 bases separated the two germline ends. The CDR3 spans 14 residues. Written as DNA, the CDR3 is TGTGCCAGCAGTTACTCGAACGGAGTAGATGGCTACACCTTC. Protein: CASSYSNGVDGYTF.

V gene TRBV27 combines with J gene TRBJ2-1; no reliable D call. Germline V gene lookup returns CDR1 MNHEY and CDR2 SMNVEV (reference sequence). The CDR3 has 15 amino acids. Trimming shortened V by 5 bases and J by 0 bases, and 11 bases separated the two germline ends. CDR3 nucleotide sequence: TGTGCCAGCAGTCCCCGGGCTAGCTCCTACAATGAGCAGTTCTTC. Encoded protein: CASSPRASSYNEQFF.

This chain joins TRBV27 and TRBJ1-4; TRBD1 might be the D (6 bases). The V gene's germline CDR1 is MNHEY and CDR2 SMNVEV (reference sequence). Trimming took 5 bases from V and 7 from J, leaving 20 bases between them. The CDR3 spans 16 residues. The CDR3 sequence: CASSPVGGRGSEKLFF. The CDR3 DNA sequence: TGTGCCAGCAGTCCCGTGGGGGGGCGCGGGAGTGAAAAACTGTTTTTT.

The sample holds one count of this clone. J is TRBJ2-7 and V is TRBV7-6; no reliable D call. With 2 bases removed from V and 6 bases from J, the gap between germline ends came to 5 bases. Germline V gene data show CDR1 as SGHVS and CDR2 as FNYEAQ. The CDR3 sequence is 11 residues long. The CDR3 nucleotides read TGTGCCAGCAGCTTATCGGGCGAGCAGTACTTC. Translation: CASSLSGEQYF.

The chain links TRBV25-1 to TRBJ2-5; weak D call: TRBD2 (5 bases). Trimming removed 1 base from V and 5 bases from J, with 14 bases in between. The CDR3 extends over 15 amino acids. Looked up from germline, CDR1 is MGHDK and CDR2 is SYGVNS. CDR3 region: CASSEFKGEGETQYF. Here the CDR3 DNA reads TGTGCCAGCAGTGAATTTAAGGGAGAAGGGGAGACCCAGTACTTC.

The V gene is TRBV5-5, the J gene TRBJ2-7; D possibly matches TRBD1 or TRBD2 (5 bases each). The germline V gene has CDR1 SGHKS and CDR2 YYEKEE (reference sequence). The CDR3 is 13 residues long. The V end was cut by 4 bases, the J end by 3 bases, with 11 bases between. CDR3 in amino acids: CASSTGTDYEQYF. The CDR3 DNA reads TGTGCCAGCAGCACCGGGACGGACTACGAGCAGTACTTC.

The sample holds a few counts of this clone. The chain carries TRBV4-2 and TRBJ1-2, with 7 bases matching TRBD1. J lost 2 bases, V lost 0 bases, and 6 bases had no gene match. Germline V CDR1 and CDR2: LGHNA, YNFKEQ. The CDR3 is made up of 16 amino acids. CDR3 nucleotide sequence: TGTGCCAGCAGCCAAGATCATGGAGGGGGCAACTATGGCTACACCTTC. Encoded protein: CASSQDHGGGNYGYTF.

The chain joins TRBV27 to TRBJ2-1, with TRBD2 as a possible D gene (5 bases). The V gene lost 5 bases and the J gene lost 9 bases, with 8 bases spanning the gap. The CDR3 totals 11 residues. Per the germline V gene, CDR1 is MNHEY and CDR2 is SMNVEV (reference sequence). CDR3 nucleotides: TGTGCCAGCAGTGCCCGGGGTGAGCAGTTCTTC. Amino acids: CASSARGEQFF.

The rearrangement joins TRBV6-1 to TRBJ2-7; 9 bases agree with TRBD1. Germline loops: CDR1 MNHNS, CDR2 SASEGT. The CDR3 is 15 amino acids. V lost 4 bases and J lost 1; bases outside the gene matches: 5. The CDR3 region is CASSVGTGISYEQYF. CDR3 in DNA: TGTGCCAGCAGTGTTGGGACAGGGATTTCCTACGAGCAGTACTTC.

The J gene is TRBJ2-5, the V gene TRBV9; D is possibly TRBD1 or TRBD2 (5 bases each). CDR1 SGDLS and CDR2 YYNGEE come from the germline V gene. CDR3 length: 14 amino acids. Trimming stripped 0 bases from V and 5 bases from J, with 11 bases between. The CDR3 sequence: CASSVDEGRETQYF. CDR3 in DNA: TGTGCCAGCAGCGTAGACGAGGGGCGCGAGACCCAGTACTTC.

V gene TRBV28 combines with J gene TRBJ1-1; D perhaps matches TRBD1 (6 bases). The CDR3 sequence is 13 residues long. Trimming took 6 bases from V and 1 from J, leaving 9 bases between them. Germline loops: CDR1 MDHEN, CDR2 SYDVKM. For the CDR3, the DNA is TGTGCCAGCAGCCTAGGGGGGAACACTGAAGCTTTCTTT. As protein: CASSLGGNTEAFF.

V gene TRBV25-1 combines with J gene TRBJ2-5; 10 bases match TRBD1. The J call is uncertain, as TRBJ2-7 better fits the DNA end. CDR3 size: 15 residues. CDR1 and CDR2 (germline): MGHDK, SYGVNS. CDR3 in DNA: TGTGCCAGCAGTGAAACCGGGACAGGGGCCTACGAGCAGTACTTC. This translates into CASSETGTGAYEQYF.

This clone occurred many times. The chain combines TRBV9 with TRBJ1-2; D gene uncertain. V lost 1 base, J lost 2 bases, and 12 bases lay in between. Germline values: CDR1 SGDLS, CDR2 YYNGEE. The CDR3 spans 15 residues. DNA for the CDR3: TGTGCCAGCAGCGTAAACATGGGCTTAAACTATGGCTACACCTTC. Translation: CASSVNMGLNYGYTF.

The J gene is TRBJ2-7, the V gene TRBV11-2; TRBD1 matches at 12 bases. With V trimmed by 5 bases and J by 6 bases, 11 bases remained unmatched. Per the germline V gene, CDR1 is SGHAT and CDR2 is FQNNGV. CDR3 length: 16 residues. In nucleotides, the CDR3 is TGTGCCAGCAGCCTCAACCTGGGACAGGGGGCGAGCGAGCAGTACTTC. Translated, it gives CASSLNLGQGASEQYF.

The chain recombines TRBV5-1 with TRBJ2-1; tentative D call: TRBD1 (5 bases). Trimming stripped 2 bases from V and 5 bases from J, with 20 bases between. The germline V gene encodes CDR1 SGHRS and CDR2 YFSETQ. There are 17 residues in the CDR3. The CDR3 sequence: CASSLHRPDQRNNEQFF. The CDR3 region has the DNA TGCGCCAGCAGCTTACACAGGCCAGATCAGAGGAACAATGAGCAGTTCTTC. Combining the CDR3 with reference TRBV5-1 and TRBJ2-1 gives the whole variable domain KAGVTQTPRYLIKTRGQQVTLSCSPISGHRSVSWYQQTPGQGLQFLFEYFSETQRNKGNFPGRFSGRQFSNSRSEMNVSTLELGDSALYLCASSLHRPDQRNNEQFFGPGTRLTVL.

This clone was counted once. The V call is TRBV19, the J call TRBJ1-5, with D possibly matching TRBD1 (6 bases). The V end was cut by 1 base, the J end by 4 bases, with 8 bases between. Germline V CDR1 and CDR2: LNHDA, SQIVND (reference sequence). The CDR3 runs to 14 residues. The CDR3 here is CASSIVTGNQPQHF. The CDR3 coding sequence is TGTGCCAGTAGTATAGTGACAGGAAATCAGCCCCAGCATTTT.

The rearrangement uses TRBV7-2 and TRBJ2-3, with 10 bases aligning to TRBD2. Germline-derived CDR1 and CDR2 are SGHTA and FQGNSA. The CDR3 is made up of 16 amino acids. The V segment lost 0 bases and the J segment 4 bases; nucleotides outside the gene matches: 4. The CDR3, as DNA: TGTGCCAGCAGCTTAGCGGCCCTAGCGGGAGCAGATACGCAGTATTTT. Encoded protein: CASSLAALAGADTQYF.

The chain is built from TRBV5-5 and TRBJ1-1, with unresolved D. CDR1 SGHKS and CDR2 YYEKEE come from the germline V gene (reference sequence). The length of the CDR3 is 15 residues. Trimming stripped 1 base from V and 0 bases from J, with 10 bases between. CDR3 bases: TGTGCCAGCAGCTTGCGGCCAGGCATGAACACTGAAGCTTTCTTT. Translated: CASSLRPGMNTEAFF.

This clone was seen more than once but under ten times. This sequence joins TRBV7-6 and TRBJ1-1; D gene unclear. The germline CDR1 and CDR2 sequences are SGHVS and FNYEAQ. CDR3 size: 16 residues. Trimming removed 4 bases from V and 1 base from J, with 16 bases in between. CDR3 bases: TGTGCCAGCAGCTCGACAAGGCAAACACCGAACACTGAAGCTTTCTTT. Translated, it gives CASSSTRQTPNTEAFF. The variable domain in full, completed from reference TRBV7-6 and TRBJ1-1, reads GAGVSQSPRYKVTKRGQDVALRCDPISGHVSLYWYRQALGQGPEFLTYFNYEAQQDKSGLPNDRFSAERPEGSISTLTIQRTEQRDSAMYRCASSSTRQTPNTEAFFGQGTRLTVV.